This T cell receptor (beta chain) was captured by sequencing in a study of beta chain features in type 1 diabetes. General observations from the study: Type 1 diabetes patients had TCRB CDR3s that were shorter (moderately but significantly so) in all four CD4+ subsets. When VDJ junctions were examined, type 1 diabetes patients showed fewer insertions and more deletions.

This clone was seen ten or more times. Its cognate antigen is unknown. Expressed TCRB transcripts were sequenced because the isolated RNA had all been reverse transcribed beforehand. The assay was immunoSEQ multiplex PCR, and TCRdb's table has in-frame clones only and misses some. The data show approximately 170,000 clones, with under 9.5% seen just once and 0.5% held by the top ten. Averaging roughly 120 mL, one heparinised blood draw was given by each donor. The CDR3 covers 12 residues. CDR1 SEHNR and CDR2 FQNEAQ come from the germline V gene (reference sequence). V lost 6 bases, J lost 4 bases, and 8 bases lay in between.

Sequencing input: central memory CD4+ T cells from blood. V and J are TRBV7-9 and TRBJ2-3, with no clear D. The receptor was derived from a man between 18 and 29 years old with type 1 diabetes. The CDR3 protein is CASSQSADTQYF. Written as DNA, the CDR3 is TGTGCCAGCAGTCAAAGCGCAGATACGCAGTATTTT.